This TCR beta chain was profiled in a study of Graves' ophthalmopathy and Graves' hyperthyroidism. Broader study findings: Most thyroid clonotypes with frequency above 0.001 were detected in blood too.

Ophthalmopathy donors showed moderate-to-severe activity, CAS ≥3, NOSPECS ≥4 and a duration under 3 months. Reliance was placed on clinical symptoms, serum thyroxine, TRAb, thyroid ultrasound and orbital computed tomography for diagnosis. PBMCs stemmed from 7.5 to 10 ml of fresh peripheral blood. In this sample, this clonotype turned up many times. The antigen remains undetermined. This CDR3 is 15 amino acids long. Trimming pared 2 bases from V and 1 base from J, leaving 11 bases between. RNA transcripts were the template, and TCR beta CDR3 regions were amplified from them. After a first-round RT-PCR with HTBI primers, a second-round multiplex PCR was run. TCRdb processed the multiplex PCR reads anew with MiXCR; each CDR3 protein has one entry. The sample contains about half a million distinct CDR3 sequences, approximately 15% of which appear only once.

Material: blood. V and J are TRBV12-3 or TRBV12-4 and TRBJ1-1; no firm D call. The TCR originated in a woman in her twenties or thirties with Graves' ophthalmopathy. CDR3 protein: CASSLPGSRNTEAFF. CDR3 in DNA: TGTGCCAGCAGTTTACCGGGATCAAGGAACACTGAAGCTTTCTTT.